The subject of this entry is one T cell receptor (beta chain). This table comes from immunoSEQ multiplex PCR, and its TCRdb copy is limited to in-frame clones, with some not included. Among 9,500 to 10,000 clones listed, 70% to 90% were seen once. This specimen comes from a study of T cells after posttransplantation cyclophosphamide. Methotrexate plus calcineurin inhibitor accompanied controls' myeloablative marrow transplants; sampling was 1 year later. The source material was PBMCs, sampled after an allogeneic stem cell transplant with a calcineurin inhibitor and methotrexate. This receptor was taken from a male patient aged 25-45 years who received an allogeneic stem cell transplant from an unrelated donor, was CMV-positive, and had no GVHD. Some T cells may have come from the graft donor.

CDR3 sequence: CASSLEIAGLAGPLSYNEQFF. CDR3 DNA sequence: TGTGCCAGCAGCTTAGAGATAGCGGGACTAGCGGGACCTCTCTCCTACAATGAGCAGTTCTTC. This chain links TRBV7-8 with TRBJ2-1; 13 bases map to TRBD2. Germline CDR1 reads SGHVS; CDR2 reads FQNEAQ. The CDR3 is 21 residues long. Trimming removed 1 base from V and 0 bases from J; junction bases left unmatched: 12. The complete variable domain, with remaining parts taken from reference TRBV7-8 and TRBJ2-1, reads GAGVSQSPRYKVAKRGQDVALRCDPISGHVSLFWYQQALGQGPEFLTYFQNEAQLDKSGLPSDRFFAERPEGSVSTLKIQRTQQEDSAVYLCASSLEIAGLAGPLSYNEQFFGPGTRLTVL.